These 26 T cell receptor beta chains were all obtained from the same sample, sequenced in a study of blood T cell repertoires in COVID-19. Data came from immunoSEQ multiplex PCR; TCRdb stores just in-frame clones and leaves some out. The top ten clones hold 2.5% to 3.5% of a sample with roughly 150,000 clones, 80% to 90% of them seen once. Source material: peripheral blood. Receptors originate from a man aged 60 to 69 with acute or convalescent COVID-19.

There are many counts of this clone. The J gene is TRBJ2-7, the V gene TRBV7-9; weak D call: TRBD1 (6 bases). Germline V lookup: CDR1 SEHNR, CDR2 FQNEAQ (reference sequence). V lost 2 bases, J lost 3 bases, and 14 bases lay in between. There are 15 residues in the CDR3. CDR3: CASSLRTDPHYEQYF. As DNA, the CDR3 is TGTGCCAGCAGCTTACGGACAGACCCACACTACGAGCAGTACTTC.

The rearrangement uses TRBV5-1 and TRBJ2-1; perhaps TRBD2 as D (7 bases). The ends were cut back, 2 bases at V and 8 bases at J, with 14 bases in the middle. Germline values: CDR1 SGHRS, CDR2 YFSETQ. The CDR3 covers 14 residues. CDR3 nucleotides: TGCGCCAGCAGCTTACAGGGAGGGTTCGATGAGCAGTTCTTC. Protein: CASSLQGGFDEQFF.

This chain links TRBV25-1 with TRBJ2-2; 10 bases line up with TRBD1. CDR3 length: 14 residues. CDR1 is MGHDK, CDR2 SYGVNS, per germline. The junction had 0 bases not matched to a gene; V was cut back by 4 bases and J by 4 bases. The CDR3 bases are TGTGCCAGCAGTGGGGACAGGGGCACCGGGGAGCTGTTTTTT. This codes for CASSGDRGTGELFF.

The chain recombines TRBV3-1 (or the pseudogene TRBV3-2) with TRBJ2-5; 9 bases agree with TRBD2. The CDR3 totals 16 residues. Germline CDR1 is LGHDT and CDR2 is YNNKEL (reference sequence). Germline trimming cut 3 bases from V and 5 bases from J; bases unmatched to any gene: 10. The CDR3 DNA is TGTGCCAGCAGCCAGGGGGGAGCGGGGGGCAGGGAGACCCAGTACTTC. Protein product: CASSQGGAGGRETQYF.

This clone was counted once. V is TRBV19 and J is TRBJ1-3, with D uncertain. Germline values: CDR1 LNHDA, CDR2 SQIVND (reference sequence). Trimming left V 5 bases short and J 5 bases short, with 13 bases between. The CDR3 length is 14 residues. DNA for the CDR3: TGTGCCAGTAGTCGTGACGGAGTGAGAAACACCATATATTTT. Its protein product is CASSRDGVRNTIYF.

CDR3 residues: CASSLRDWGPGNTIYF. CDR3 coding DNA: TGTGCCAGCAGTCTTAGAGACTGGGGGCCAGGAAACACCATATATTTT. This chain uses TRBV11-2 with TRBJ1-3; TRBD1 is a possible D gene (6 bases). The CDR3 covers 16 residues. V lost 6 bases and J lost 4, with 19 bases in between. CDR1 is SGHAT and CDR2 is FQNNGV in the germline V gene. The whole variable domain, remainder taken from reference TRBV11-2 and TRBJ1-3, is EAGVAQSPRYKIIEKRQSVAFWCNPISGHATLYWYQQILGQGPKLLIQFQNNGVVDDSQLPKDRFSAERLKGVDSTLKIQPAKLEDSAVYLCASSLRDWGPGNTIYFGEGSWLTVV.

J is TRBJ2-5 and V is TRBV30; D unclear. The CDR3 is 12 residues long. The V and J ends lost 0 bases and 2 bases respectively, with 4 bases between them. The germline V gene has CDR1 GTSNPN and CDR2 SVGIG (reference sequence). CDR3 sequence (DNA): TGTGCCTGGAGTGTACAGCAAGAGACCCAGTACTTC. Encoded protein: CAWSVQQETQYF.

The chain couples TRBV5-1 to TRBJ1-1, with D uncertain. Trimming left V 6 bases short and J 0 bases short, with 12 bases between. The CDR3 is 14 residues long. Germline V gene data show CDR1 as SGHRS and CDR2 as YFSETQ. CDR3 amino acids: CASNSGGVNTEAFF. The CDR3 DNA sequence: TGCGCCAGCAACTCCGGCGGGGTGAACACTGAAGCTTTCTTT.

In nucleotides, the CDR3 is TGTGCCAGCAGCCAAGATCTGGGGCCGGCCATAATCACAGATACGCAGTATTTT. Translating it yields CASSQDLGPAIITDTQYF. The genes are TRBV3-1 (or the pseudogene TRBV3-2) and TRBJ2-3, with D maybe TRBD1 (5 bases). This CDR3 has 18 residues. The V gene's germline CDR1 is LGHDT and CDR2 YNNKEL (reference sequence). The V gene lost 0 bases and the J gene lost 2 bases, with 18 bases spanning the gap.

This clone was picked up one time. This chain connects TRBV10-3 to TRBJ1-1, with D tentatively TRBD1 (5 bases). In germline, CDR1 is ENHRY, CDR2 SYGVKD. V dropped 10 bases and J dropped 0 bases, with 12 bases sitting between them. The length of the CDR3 is 13 residues. The CDR3 here is CATGPTVNTEAFF. CDR3 coding DNA: TGTGCCACAGGGCCGACAGTGAACACTGAAGCTTTCTTT.

The gene calls are TRBV24-1 and TRBJ2-2; 7 bases are shared with TRBD1. V gave up 0 bases and J gave up 0 bases; unmatched junction bases: 6. The CDR3 is made up of 18 amino acids. Germline V gene sequence: CDR1 KGHDR, CDR2 SFDVKD. The CDR3 loop reads CATSDLHGTASNTGELFF. The CDR3 DNA reads TGTGCCACCAGTGATTTGCATGGGACAGCGTCGAACACCGGGGAGCTGTTTTTT.

The chain carries TRBV7-6 and TRBJ2-5; D call uncertain. Germline assignment: CDR1 SGHVS and CDR2 FNYEAQ. V dropped 0 bases and J dropped 1 base, with 3 bases sitting between them. The CDR3 contains 13 residues. DNA of the CDR3: TGTGCCAGCAGCTTAGCCCTCCAAGAGACCCAGTACTTC. It is translated as CASSLALQETQYF.

The CDR3 region is CASSPDRWANSGANVLTF. DNA for the CDR3: TGTGCCAGCAGCCCCGACCGCTGGGCCAACTCTGGGGCCAACGTCCTGACTTTC. The V gene is TRBV3-1 (or the pseudogene TRBV3-2), the J gene TRBJ2-6; D unclear. V lost 4 bases and J 0 bases, leaving 16 bases between the germline ends. The CDR3 consists of 18 residues. The germline V gene encodes CDR1 LGHDT and CDR2 YNNKEL (reference sequence).

V gene TRBV9 combines with J gene TRBJ2-2; TRBD1 aligns across 8 bases. The CDR3 contains 15 residues. The V segment lost 3 bases and the J segment 5 bases; nucleotides outside the gene matches: 6. CDR1 and CDR2 from the germline V gene are SGDLS and YYNGEE. CDR3 sequence (DNA): TGTGCCAGCAGCGGCGGACAGGGAATAACCGGGGAGCTGTTTTTT. Its translation: CASSGGQGITGELFF.

The chain employs TRBV27 and TRBJ2-2; 8 bases align to TRBD1. Germline V gene lookup returns CDR1 MNHEY and CDR2 SMNVEV (reference sequence). Trimming removed 1 base from V and 3 bases from J; junction bases left unmatched: 4. The CDR3 covers 16 residues. CDR3 DNA sequence: TGTGCCAGCAGTTTATGGACAGGGCAGGACACCGGGGAGCTGTTTTTT. Protein product: CASSLWTGQDTGELFF.

CDR3 loop: CASSTGGAGYGYTF. The CDR3 nucleotides are TGCGCCAGCAGCACAGGGGGCGCGGGCTATGGCTACACCTTC. V and J are TRBV5-1 and TRBJ1-2, with TRBD1 identical over 9 bases. The V gene's germline CDR1 is SGHRS and CDR2 YFSETQ. V was pared by 4 bases and J by 4 bases, with 5 bases of the junction left unmatched. There are 14 residues in the CDR3.

This rearrangement joins TRBV18 to TRBJ2-7, with 7 bases that match TRBD1. Germline V gene lookup returns CDR1 KGHSH and CDR2 LQKENI. Trimming cost V 3 bases and J 1 base; bases outside gene matches: 6. The CDR3 length is 15 residues. The CDR3 protein is CASSPGRGQSYEQYF. CDR3 DNA sequence: TGTGCCAGCTCACCCGGAAGGGGGCAGTCCTACGAGCAGTACTTC. Full variable domain (rest looked up from reference TRBV18 and TRBJ2-7): NAGVMQNPRHLVRRRGQEARLRCSPMKGHSHVYWYRQLPEEGLKFMVYLQKENIIDESGMPKERFSAEFPKEGPSILRIQQVVRGDSAAYFCASSPGRGQSYEQYFGPGTRLTVT.

This chain uses TRBV10-1 with TRBJ1-6; D is uncertain. The CDR3 extends over 15 amino acids. The germline gives CDR1 WNHNN, CDR2 SYGVQD (reference sequence). V dropped 3 bases and J dropped 5 bases, with 11 bases sitting between them. CDR3: CASSESPGNNSPLHF. The CDR3 DNA reads TGCGCCAGCAGTGAATCTCCAGGAAATAATTCACCCCTCCACTTT.

V is TRBV9 and J is TRBJ1-1; D may be TRBD1 (6 bases). This CDR3 is built from 14 residues. The germline V gene has CDR1 SGDLS and CDR2 YYNGEE. Trimming removed 1 base at V and 5 bases at J, with 12 bases between. The CDR3 region has the DNA TGTGCCAGCAGCGTATCAGGGGCATGGACTGAAGCTTTCTTT. Encoded protein: CASSVSGAWTEAFF. The whole variable domain, remainder taken from reference TRBV9 and TRBJ1-1, is DSGVTQTPKHLITATGQRVTLRCSPRSGDLSVYWYQQSLDQGLQFLIQYYNGEERAKGNILERFSAQQFPDLHSELNLSSLELGDSALYFCASSVSGAWTEAFFGQGTRLTVV.

This clone came up a few times. This sequence joins TRBV19 and TRBJ1-5, with 9 positions matching TRBD1. V trimming: 7 bases; J trimming: 2 bases; junction bases outside the gene matches: 6. Germline assignment: CDR1 LNHDA and CDR2 SQIVND (reference sequence). This CDR3 spans 15 amino acids. The CDR3 DNA follows: TGTGCCAGTACCAAGGACAGGGGTGGCAATCAGCCCCAGCATTTT. As protein: CASTKDRGGNQPQHF.

The chain has TRBV5-4 and TRBJ2-1; TRBD2 might be the D (6 bases). This CDR3 is 16 amino acids long. Germline V gene data show CDR1 as SGHNT and CDR2 as YYREEE (reference sequence). V was shortened by 0 bases and J by 2 bases, with 12 bases between the two germline ends. The CDR3 region has the DNA TGTGCCAGCAGCTTGGCGGGGGAGCGGCCCTACAATGAGCAGTTCTTC. Its translation is CASSLAGERPYNEQFF. Full variable domain (remainder filled in from reference TRBV5-4 and TRBJ2-1): ETGVTQSPTHLIKTRGQQVTLRCSSQSGHNTVSWYQQALGQGPQFIFQYYREEENGRGNFPPRFSGLQFPNYSSELNVNALELDDSALYLCASSLAGERPYNEQFFGPGTRLTVL.

This clone has a single count. The V gene is TRBV5-1, the J gene TRBJ1-3; D is uncertain. Germline CDR1 is SGHRS and CDR2 is YFSETQ. This CDR3 region has 15 residues. Trimming removed 0 bases at V and 0 bases at J, with 7 bases between. CDR3: CASSLGGSSGNTIYF. The CDR3 DNA sequence: TGCGCCAGCAGCTTGGGAGGTTCCTCTGGAAACACCATATATTTT.

The chain links TRBV5-6 to TRBJ1-6; D gene uncertain. The germline CDR1 and CDR2 sequences are SGHDT and YYEEEE. V lost 4 bases, J lost 1 base, and 12 bases lay in between. The length of the CDR3 is 16 residues. The CDR3 nucleotides read TGTGCCAGCAGCCGGGAGGGAGGGTCCTATAATTCACCCCTCCACTTT. Translation gives CASSREGGSYNSPLHF.

V usage is TRBV5-1 and J usage is TRBJ2-6; TRBD2 matches 7 bases. V lost 9 bases and J lost 0; bases outside the gene matches: 12. Germline values: CDR1 SGHRS, CDR2 YFSETQ. The CDR3 loop spans 17 amino acids. The CDR3 loop reads CATSASGVLSGANVLTF. The CDR3 coding sequence is TGCGCCACCTCGGCTAGCGGTGTTCTCTCTGGGGCCAACGTCCTGACTTTC.

This sequence joins TRBV5-1 and TRBJ1-6; 8 nucleotides align to TRBD1. CDR1 SGHRS and CDR2 YFSETQ come from the germline V gene. J was trimmed by 0 bases and V by 0 bases; bases with no gene match: 5. This CDR3 region has 18 residues. The CDR3: CASSLADRGGSYNSPLHF. The CDR3, as DNA: TGCGCCAGCAGCTTGGCTGACAGGGGCGGCTCCTATAATTCACCCCTCCACTTT. Full variable domain (outside the CDR3, taken from reference TRBV5-1 and TRBJ1-6): KAGVTQTPRYLIKTRGQQVTLSCSPISGHRSVSWYQQTPGQGLQFLFEYFSETQRNKGNFPGRFSGRQFSNSRSEMNVSTLELGDSALYLCASSLADRGGSYNSPLHFGNGTRLTVT.

This chain connects TRBV3-1 (or the pseudogene TRBV3-2) to TRBJ2-7; perhaps TRBD1 as D (6 bases). Trimming stripped 3 bases from V and 1 base from J, with 7 bases between. Germline V gene sequence: CDR1 LGHDT, CDR2 YNNKEL (reference sequence). The CDR3 spans 13 residues. The CDR3 region has the DNA TGTGCCAGCAGCCATAGGGGGTCCTACGAGCAGTACTTC. This encodes CASSHRGSYEQYF.